This T cell receptor beta chain comes out of a study of blood T cell repertoires in COVID-19 (dated by TCRdb to about 2020). Notes on the research overall: Collaborator samples came from the United States, Italy and Spain and covered acute and convalescent phases of COVID-19. The prospective study material was composed of cDNA or gDNA derived from T cells, B-cell-depleted T cells, or PBMCs. The dataset comprised deeply sampled blood TCRbeta repertoires from subjects exposed to, actively infected with, or recovered from COVID-19. The repertoires were released in a freely available public database intended as a resource for research on the immune response to SARS-CoV-2. Samples came from the ongoing ImmuneRACE study (first 160 participants) plus 1,254 subjects from 6 global collaborators. Sample metadata almost always included a de-identified subject ID, COVID-19 status, age in years and sex. Where HLA class I and class II types were available, the types were taken from metadata supplied by the sample provider, not from assay-based typing. The paper's findings and limits, for the study overall: How much clinical and demographic metadata was included differed by source and by participant, and the metadata was provided uncurated.

TCRbeta CDR3 regions were amplified from genomic DNA using the immunoSEQ Assay, a bias-controlled multiplex PCR. For the original study's pipeline: The number of nucleated cells in each sample was estimated by amplification of reference gene primers within the assay. To quantify the absolute abundance of each unique TCRbeta CDR3 rearrangement, sequence reads were collapsed and filtered. Productive Simpson clonality was computed per sample as the square root of Simpson's diversity index over productive rearrangements. What TCRdb holds here is the immuneACCESS table cut down to in-frame rearrangements. Part of the clones is not present; checked against another copy, under half of the missing clones reflect an unresolved V gene, and the others are unexplained. D and trimming come from the DNA, and the V and J calls and clone size come from that table. A total of more than 200,000 clones appear in this sample, 87% of them only once. Together, the top ten hold about a tenth of the sample.

The junction carries 12 bases between V and J, which are trimmed by 3 bases and 4 bases respectively. The CDR3 starts with the cysteine, ends with the phenylalanine, and has 14 residues. Of all the DNA, just the CDR3 is kept, 42 bases in frame from base 1. From a lookup of the germline V gene (reference sequence), CDR1 and CDR2 are SEHNR and FQNEAQ. Comment on this clone: There is no known antigen for this receptor. Per-base quality was not reported, and no clone a single base away is much larger than it.

Participants in the prospective study were aged about 18 to 95 years, lived in under 30 United States geographic areas, and enrolled through a virtual design. Cohort assignment in the prospective study relied on participant-reported clinical history from a screening survey and a study questionnaire. For ImmuneRACE Cohort 3, a participant was defined as recovered based on two consecutive negative NP/OP PCR tests, clearance by a healthcare professional, or resolution of symptoms. In the prospective study, whole blood, serum and a nasopharyngeal or oropharyngeal swab were collected from each participant by mobile phlebotomists. Participants in the prospective study had the option to provide additional blood draws and questionnaires over a 2-month period. Before DNA extraction, blood samples from the prospective study were shipped at room temperature or frozen.

The chain is encoded by TRBV7-9 joined to TRBJ1-2; the D gene is perhaps TRBD1, from 6 matching bases. The specimen was PBMCs or T cells enriched from blood (not recorded which). The source is a man between 25 and 39 years old who had recovered from COVID-19. The CDR3 in this case is CASSLTRGRYGYTF. The nucleotide sequence is given as TGTGCCAGCAGCTTGACCAGGGGTCGCTATGGCTACACCTTC.